The present entry profiles one TCR beta chain with its context. Antigen unknown. With 60 Vbeta and 13 Jbeta primers, the PCR was carried out. Clones were read by immunoSEQ multiplex PCR, and TCRdb kept only the in-frame ones, dropping some. The data show roughly 110,000 clones, approximately 80% seen once. The sample originates from a study of cytomegalovirus exposure and HLA in healthy donors. Study-wide results and limits: A prior analysis recorded that most TCR beta V segments were productive about 87% or about 30% of the time.

This CDR3 has 17 amino acids. V lost 0 bases and J 5 bases, leaving 17 bases between the germline ends. Germline V lookup: CDR1 KGHSH, CDR2 LQKENI. This sequence originates from a male donor in good health and CMV-seronegative. The V and J genes are TRBV18 and TRBJ2-1, with D possibly being TRBD1 (6 bases). Material: PBMCs. The CDR3 coding sequence is TGTGCCAGCTCACCACCTGGAACCGGACAGAAGAACAATGAGCAGTTCTTC. Encoded protein: CASSPPGTGQKNNEQFF.